This TCR beta chain was captured by sequencing in a study of control samples from healthy donors and cancer patients. The data were produced by immunoSEQ multiplex PCR, yet TCRdb's version contains in-frame clones alone and is incomplete. The table shows 45,000 or so clones, with about 87% occurring only once. Between the trimmed V and J ends, which lost 4 bases and 3 bases, there was a span of 13 bases. Germline V gives CDR1 SGHNT, CDR2 YENEEA. This CDR3 region has 15 residues. The sequenced material came from PBMCs. This clonotype originated in a woman aged 60 to 75 with lung cancer. The chain has TRBV11-3 and TRBJ1-3; weak D call: TRBD1 (6 bases). The CDR3 region has the DNA TGTGCCAGCAGCTACCCACAGGGTATTGGAAACACCATATATTTT. Translating it yields CASSYPQGIGNTIYF.